This T cell receptor (beta chain) was documented in a study of neoadjuvant anti-PD-1 for oral cavity cancer. Study details: Patients mostly received three to four biweekly nivolumab doses at 3 mg/kg before surgery. Non-progressing patients received a fourth nivolumab dose near day 43, then surgery on days 50-56.

Germline CDR1 and CDR2: SGHRS and YFSETQ. Trimming left V 2 bases short and J 2 bases short, with 7 bases between. The CDR3 spans 13 residues. Time point described: after neoadjuvant nivolumab, at surgical resection. Patients were newly diagnosed with stage II-IVA oral cavity squamous cell carcinoma without prior systemic or radiation treatment. Analysis of PBMCs was direct, with no culture step. Sequenced by immunoSEQ multiplex PCR; TCRdb stores in-frame clones only, minus some. The sample contains 35,000 to 50,000 clones, around 79% of which appear only once. The chain combines TRBV5-1 with TRBJ2-5; D remains ambiguous. Source: PBMCs, taken after nivolumab (anti-PD-1) treatment. The sequence came from a person aged 40 to 85 with oral cavity squamous cell carcinoma. CDR3 residues: CASSLESQETQYF. CDR3 DNA sequence: TGCGCCAGCAGCTTAGAAAGTCAAGAGACCCAGTACTTC.